This entry describes one T cell receptor beta chain. The sample is drawn from a study of response to subunit inactivated influenza vaccine. V shed 0 bases and J shed 1 base, with 12 bases lying between them. The CDR3 is 16 residues long. The germline V gene has CDR1 SGHTA and CDR2 FQGNSA. TCRdb analysed the RT-PCR reads with MiXCR anew, one entry per CDR3 protein. The sample includes 500,000 to 600,000 distinct CDR3 sequences, over 9% seen only once; the top ten take approximately 10%. Another study also made use of these data, one on T cells expressing NK-cell markers. This second study notes: The authors generated TCR beta cDNA through 5'RACE template switching with UMIs. The dominant NKG2C+ clonotypes represented about 1.0-7.0% of CD8+ T cells in over 5 donors. No clear determination of HCMV specificity was made for expanded NKG2C+ T cell clones.

The chain couples TRBV7-2 to TRBJ2-5; D is undetermined. The TCR comes from a man between 45 and 60 years old who received an inactivated influenza vaccine. The sample in question was PBMCs from blood, obtained on the day of vaccination. CDR3 sequence reads: CASSLAPTTLQETQYF. CDR3 nucleotide sequence: TGTGCCAGCAGCTTAGCGCCCACTACGCTCCAAGAGACCCAGTACTTC.